One and the same sample provided the 21 T cell receptor beta chains below, sequenced in a study of cytomegalovirus exposure and HLA in healthy donors. Use of 60 Vbeta and 13 Jbeta primers characterized the PCR. Data came from immunoSEQ multiplex PCR; TCRdb stores just in-frame clones and leaves some out. The sample has some 160,000 clones; under 80% are singletons. Material for sequencing was PBMCs. The receptors originated from a woman younger than 45 in good health and CMV-seronegative.

The V call is TRBV30, the J call TRBJ2-6; a possible D gene is TRBD1 (5 bases). Germline V gene sequence: CDR1 GTSNPN, CDR2 SVGIG (reference sequence). The CDR3 consists of 14 residues. Trimming removed 7 bases from V and 0 bases from J, with 10 bases in between. As DNA, the CDR3 is TGTGCCTCGACAGCTATCTCTGGGGCCAACGTCCTGACTTTC. It translates to CASTAISGANVLTF.

J is TRBJ2-7 and V is TRBV7-2, with TRBD1 as a possible D gene (5 bases). CDR3 length: 14 residues. The V gene's germline CDR1 is SGHTA and CDR2 FQGNSA. With 5 bases removed from V and 5 bases from J, the gap between germline ends came to 16 bases. The CDR3 DNA sequence: TGTGCCAGCAGCCCCCATAGACAGTCCCACGAGCAGTACTTC. Translation gives CASSPHRQSHEQYF.

The rearrangement links TRBV7-8 to TRBJ1-6; TRBD1 aligns across 7 bases. The ends lost 3 bases at V and 9 bases at J; junction bases unmatched: 8. This CDR3 is 15 amino acids long. Germline CDR1 reads SGHVS; CDR2 reads FQNEAQ. CDR3 DNA sequence: TGTGCCAGCAGCTTTGACTTCGACAGGGCTTCACCCCTCCACTTT. Translating gives CASSFDFDRASPLHF.

The chain links TRBV27 to TRBJ2-3; tentative D call: TRBD1 (5 bases). V lost 5 bases to trimming and J lost 0 bases, with 15 bases between them. The CDR3 sequence is 16 residues long. Per germline, CDR1 MNHEY and CDR2 SMNVEV (reference sequence). CDR3 DNA: TGTGCCAGCAGTGCCCTCAGGGTGACTAGCACAGATACGCAGTATTTT. Its translation is CASSALRVTSTDTQYF.

The chain joins TRBV19 to TRBJ1-2, with no clear D. The ends were cut back, 4 bases at V and 2 bases at J, with 14 bases in the middle. Germline V gene lookup returns CDR1 LNHDA and CDR2 SQIVND (reference sequence). This CDR3 has 15 amino acids. The CDR3 region is CASSSRGGSNYGYTF. The CDR3 DNA sequence: TGTGCCAGTAGTAGTCGGGGAGGCTCAAACTATGGCTACACCTTC.

The chain carries TRBV6-5 and TRBJ1-1; 12 positions agree with TRBD1. Germline assignment: CDR1 MNHEY and CDR2 SVGAGI. The CDR3 consists of 16 residues. V trimming: 2 bases; J trimming: 7 bases; junction bases outside the gene matches: 8. The CDR3 region is CASSYASGQGAGEAFF. The CDR3, as DNA: TGTGCCAGCAGTTACGCGTCGGGACAGGGGGCCGGTGAAGCTTTCTTT.

The V gene is TRBV7-9, the J gene TRBJ1-1; maybe TRBD1 (5 bases). Germline V gene sequence: CDR1 SEHNR, CDR2 FQNEAQ (reference sequence). Trimming removed 5 bases from V and 6 bases from J, with 10 bases in between. The CDR3 covers 12 residues. CDR3 in DNA: TGTGCCAGCAGCCAGGGTGGGCCTGAAGCTTTCTTT. This encodes CASSQGGPEAFF.

The chain has TRBV5-1 and TRBJ2-1; tentative D call: TRBD2 (6 bases). CDR3 size: 16 residues. The germline gives CDR1 SGHRS, CDR2 YFSETQ. V was shortened by 3 bases and J by 3 bases, with 16 bases between the two germline ends. CDR3 bases: TGCGCCAGCAGCTCCCTCGGGCTAGCGAGCTACAATGAGCAGTTCTTC. Protein product: CASSSLGLASYNEQFF. Variable domain in full (rest from reference TRBV5-1 and TRBJ2-1): KAGVTQTPRYLIKTRGQQVTLSCSPISGHRSVSWYQQTPGQGLQFLFEYFSETQRNKGNFPGRFSGRQFSNSRSEMNVSTLELGDSALYLCASSSLGLASYNEQFFGPGTRLTVL.

V is TRBV27 and J is TRBJ2-7, with 11 bases matching TRBD2. V lost 9 bases, J lost 4 bases, and 8 bases stayed unmatched. The CDR3 extends over 14 amino acids. Germline-derived CDR1 and CDR2 are MNHEY and SMNVEV (reference sequence). Written as DNA, the CDR3 is TGTGCCAGTCGACTAGCGGGGTCTTTATACGAGCAGTACTTC. Its protein is CASRLAGSLYEQYF.

V gene TRBV6-5 combines with J gene TRBJ1-3; 8 positions agree with TRBD1. V trimming: 2 bases; J trimming: 3 bases; junction bases outside the gene matches: 3. The CDR3 has 15 residues. Germline V gene sequence: CDR1 MNHEY, CDR2 SVGAGI. The CDR3 protein is CASSYQGAVGNTIYF. The CDR3 DNA reads as TGTGCCAGCAGTTACCAGGGGGCAGTTGGAAACACCATATATTTT.

This clone was recorded once. The chain couples TRBV2 to TRBJ1-2, with 7 bases fitting TRBD1. V trimming: 8 bases; J trimming: 4 bases; junction bases outside the gene matches: 7. Per germline, CDR1 SNHLY and CDR2 FYNNEI. The length of the CDR3 is 13 residues. In DNA, the CDR3 is TGTGCCAGCTTTACTCGGGACAGCTATGGCTACACCTTC. This codes for CASFTRDSYGYTF.

This rearrangement joins TRBV9 to TRBJ2-7, with 13 bases that match TRBD2. Trimming cost V 4 bases and J 4 bases; bases outside gene matches: 8. Germline loops: CDR1 SGDLS, CDR2 YYNGEE. There are 16 residues in the CDR3. CDR3 loop: CASSPRTSGGLYEQYF. In nucleotides, the CDR3 is TGTGCCAGCAGCCCTCGGACTAGCGGGGGCCTTTACGAGCAGTACTTC.

This clone was detected once. The rearrangement uses TRBV9 and TRBJ2-5, with TRBD2 matching 10 bases. V was pared by 2 bases and J by 2 bases, with 6 bases of the junction left unmatched. The CDR3 has 16 amino acids. Germline CDR1 reads SGDLS; CDR2 reads YYNGEE. This CDR3 reads CASSVTGAGGQETQYF. The CDR3 nucleotides read TGTGCCAGCAGCGTTACGGGAGCGGGGGGGCAAGAGACCCAGTACTTC. Variable domain in full (rest from reference TRBV9 and TRBJ2-5): DSGVTQTPKHLITATGQRVTLRCSPRSGDLSVYWYQQSLDQGLQFLIQYYNGEERAKGNILERFSAQQFPDLHSELNLSSLELGDSALYFCASSVTGAGGQETQYFGPGTRLLVL.

V is TRBV5-4 and J is TRBJ2-2, with 11 positions matching TRBD2. CDR3 length: 16 amino acids. The germline V gene has CDR1 SGHNT and CDR2 YYREEE (reference sequence). V was clipped by 6 bases and J by 2 bases; unmatched bases: 6. The CDR3 nucleotides read TGTGCCAGCATGACTAGCGGGGAAGCAAACACCGGGGAGCTGTTTTTT. Residues: CASMTSGEANTGELFF.

A single count supports this clone. CDR3 sequence: CASSPTGGFNYGYTF. CDR3 sequence (DNA): TGCGCCAGCAGCCCTACAGGGGGCTTTAACTATGGCTACACCTTC. This rearrangement joins TRBV5-1 to TRBJ1-2; 9 bases are a match to TRBD1. The CDR3 is 15 amino acids. The trim removed 4 bases at V and 1 base at J, leaving 5 bases unmatched. Germline values: CDR1 SGHRS, CDR2 YFSETQ.

A few counts support this clone. The genes are TRBV5-4 and TRBJ1-2; 9 bases are a match to TRBD1. CDR1 is SGHNT, CDR2 YYREEE, per germline (reference sequence). V shed 3 bases and J 8 bases; nucleotides not matched to a gene: 8. The CDR3 sequence is 14 residues long. The CDR3 is CASSSTGTGRGYTF. CDR3 nucleotide sequence: TGTGCCAGCAGCTCAACCGGGACAGGGAGAGGCTACACCTTC.

This chain connects TRBV9 to TRBJ1-1; no definite D call. CDR3 length: 11 residues. Trimming took 2 bases from V and 8 from J, leaving 7 bases between them. Per germline, CDR1 SGDLS and CDR2 YYNGEE. Here the CDR3 reads CASSVIEEAFF. In DNA, the CDR3 is TGTGCCAGCAGCGTTATAGAAGAAGCTTTCTTT.

This clone was seen a few times. At the DNA level, this CDR3 is encoded by other sequences in the same sample as well. The chain employs TRBV5-1 and TRBJ2-7; TRBD2 matches 9 bases. The ends lost 1 base at V and 1 base at J; junction bases unmatched: 6. Per the germline V gene, CDR1 is SGHRS and CDR2 is YFSETQ. The CDR3 length is 16 residues. CDR3 sequence (DNA): TGCGCCAGCAGCTTGAGGGCGAGCGGGGGGTCCTACGAGCAGTACTTC. This codes for CASSLRASGGSYEQYF.

The chain uses TRBV2 and TRBJ2-1, with 8 bases aligning to TRBD2. Trimming took 4 bases from V and 2 from J; bases not matched to a gene: 4. In germline, CDR1 is SNHLY, CDR2 FYNNEI. The CDR3 contains 15 residues. The CDR3 reads CASSGERGPYNEQFF. The CDR3 nucleotides are TGTGCCAGCAGTGGAGAGCGGGGGCCCTACAATGAGCAGTTCTTC.

This sequence joins TRBV10-3 and TRBJ2-3; weak D call: TRBD2 (5 bases). The germline V gene has CDR1 ENHRY and CDR2 SYGVKD. The CDR3 contains 13 residues. The germline V and J ends were trimmed by 4 bases and 5 bases, with 10 bases remaining between them. The DNA of the CDR3 is TGTGCCATCAGTGGAAGAGGGCTAGATACGCAGTATTTT. Its protein product is CAISGRGLDTQYF.

This chain links TRBV13 with TRBJ1-6, with TRBD1 identical over 9 bases. From germline, CDR1 is PRHDT and CDR2 FYEKMQ (reference sequence). The CDR3 contains 16 residues. Trimming took 0 bases from V and 10 from J; bases not matched to a gene: 7. The CDR3 loop is CASSLGPTGGESPLHF. In nucleotides, the CDR3 is TGTGCCAGCAGCTTAGGCCCGACAGGGGGGGAATCACCCCTCCACTTT.